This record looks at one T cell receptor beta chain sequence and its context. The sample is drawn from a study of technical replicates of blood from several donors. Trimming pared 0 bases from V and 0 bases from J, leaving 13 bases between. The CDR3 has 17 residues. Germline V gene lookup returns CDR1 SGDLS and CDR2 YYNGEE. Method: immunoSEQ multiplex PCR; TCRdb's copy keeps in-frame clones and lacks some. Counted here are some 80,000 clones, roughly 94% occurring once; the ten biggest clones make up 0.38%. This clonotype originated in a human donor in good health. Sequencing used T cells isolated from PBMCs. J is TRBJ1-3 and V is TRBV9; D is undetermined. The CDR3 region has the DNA TGTGCCAGCAGCGTAGAATTGGAGTCCCACTCTGGAAACACCATATATTTT. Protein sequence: CASSVELESHSGNTIYF. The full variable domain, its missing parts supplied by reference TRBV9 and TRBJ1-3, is DSGVTQTPKHLITATGQRVTLRCSPRSGDLSVYWYQQSLDQGLQFLIQYYNGEERAKGNILERFSAQQFPDLHSELNLSSLELGDSALYFCASSVELESHSGNTIYFGEGSWLTVV.